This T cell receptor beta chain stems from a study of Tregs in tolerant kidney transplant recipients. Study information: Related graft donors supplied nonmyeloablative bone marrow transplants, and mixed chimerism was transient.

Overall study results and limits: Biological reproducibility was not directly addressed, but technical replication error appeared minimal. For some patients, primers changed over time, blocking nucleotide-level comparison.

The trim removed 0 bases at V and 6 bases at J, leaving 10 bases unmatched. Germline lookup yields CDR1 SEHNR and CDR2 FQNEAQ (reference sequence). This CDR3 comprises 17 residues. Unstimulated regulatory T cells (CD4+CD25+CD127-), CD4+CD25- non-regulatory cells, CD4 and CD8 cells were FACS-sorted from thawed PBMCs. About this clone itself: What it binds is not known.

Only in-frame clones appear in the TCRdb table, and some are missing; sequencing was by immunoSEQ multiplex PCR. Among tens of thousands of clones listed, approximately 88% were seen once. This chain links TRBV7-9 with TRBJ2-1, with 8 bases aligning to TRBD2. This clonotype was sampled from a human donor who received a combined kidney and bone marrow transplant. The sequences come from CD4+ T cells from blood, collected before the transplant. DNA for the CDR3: TGTGCCAGCAGCTTAGCCAAATTGGGGACTAGTATCAATGAGCAGTTCTTC. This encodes CASSLAKLGTSINEQFF.